These 9 T cell receptor beta chains came from one sample sequenced in a study of blood T cell repertoires in COVID-19. The method was immunoSEQ multiplex PCR; TCRdb's version includes in-frame clones alone and lacks a portion of them. The profile shows around 250,000 clones, 89% of them singletons. Sequencing was carried out using peripheral blood. The receptor source for this set is a woman aged 40 to 50 who had recovered from COVID-19.

The chain uses TRBV11-2 and TRBJ2-1; D possibly corresponds to TRBD2 (5 bases). Trimming removed 1 base from V and 7 bases from J, with 14 bases in between. The CDR3 consists of 15 residues. Germline V CDR1 and CDR2: SGHAT, FQNNGV. The CDR3 DNA reads as TGTGCCAGCAGCTTAGCTTCGGGCGGGCTAAATGAGCAGTTCTTC. Translation: CASSLASGGLNEQFF.

The chain employs TRBV6-5 and TRBJ1-5; D perhaps matches TRBD1 (5 bases). Between the trimmed V and J ends, which lost 1 base and 11 bases, there was a span of 9 bases. Looked up from germline, CDR1 is MNHEY and CDR2 is SVGAGI. This CDR3 is built from 12 residues. CDR3 residues: CASSYWGGAQHF. In nucleotides, the CDR3 is TGTGCCAGCAGTTACTGGGGAGGGGCCCAGCATTTT.

V gene TRBV10-3 combines with J gene TRBJ2-1, with TRBD2 as a possible D gene (5 bases). Trimming removed 1 base at V and 1 base at J, with 20 bases between. The CDR3 runs 19 residues. The germline gives CDR1 ENHRY, CDR2 SYGVKD. This chain's CDR3 is CAISEFSLDGGESYNEQFF. The CDR3 DNA follows: TGTGCCATCAGTGAGTTTTCCCTCGACGGTGGGGAGTCCTACAATGAGCAGTTCTTC.

The chain uses TRBV19 and TRBJ2-1, with 11 positions matching TRBD2. With V trimmed by 4 bases and J by 7 bases, 12 bases remained unmatched. Germline V gene lookup returns CDR1 LNHDA and CDR2 SQIVND (reference sequence). This CDR3 contains 17 residues. The DNA of the CDR3 is TGTGCCAGTAGTAGACCCCTCGGACTAGCGGGTGTAAATGAGCAGTTCTTC. This sequence encodes CASSRPLGLAGVNEQFF.

CDR3 loop: CSARQDTIYF. CDR3 DNA: TGCAGTGCTAGACAGGACACCATATATTTT. This rearrangement joins TRBV20-1 to TRBJ1-3, with D hard to call. Trimming left V 2 bases short and J 8 bases short, with 4 bases between. Germline V gene sequence: CDR1 DFQATT, CDR2 SNEGSKA (reference sequence). The CDR3 consists of 10 residues.

The J gene is TRBJ1-4, the V gene TRBV15; 11 bases line up with TRBD1. Germline trimming cut 4 bases from V and 2 bases from J; bases unmatched to any gene: 12. Per the germline V gene, CDR1 is LNHNV and CDR2 is YYDKDF (reference sequence). This CDR3 has 19 amino acids. The CDR3 DNA follows: TGTGCCACCAGCACCCCCCCGAGGGACAGGGGGGGCACTAATGAAAAACTGTTTTTT. Residues: CATSTPPRDRGGTNEKLFF.

The chain couples TRBV18 to TRBJ1-1; 7 bases agree with TRBD1. The CDR3 loop spans 15 amino acids. J gave up 6 bases and V 3 bases, and 10 bases lay outside the gene matches. CDR1 is KGHSH, CDR2 LQKENI, per germline. CDR3 loop: CASSPQQGESAEAFF. The CDR3 DNA is TGTGCCAGCTCACCGCAGCAGGGGGAAAGTGCTGAAGCTTTCTTT.

This chain connects TRBV7-2 to TRBJ2-1; 8 bases line up with TRBD2. The CDR3 is 18 amino acids. V lost 3 bases to trimming and J lost 4 bases; unmatched junction nucleotides: 14. The germline V gene encodes CDR1 SGHTA and CDR2 FQGNSA. The CDR3 region has the DNA TGTGCCAGCAGCTTCGGAGGGGGGAGCGGGGGATATTACAATGAGCAGTTCTTC. It codes for CASSFGGGSGGYYNEQFF.

The chain uses TRBV6-5 and TRBJ1-1; 9 positions match TRBD1. CDR3 length: 15 amino acids. Germline CDR1 MNHEY, CDR2 SVGAGI. Trimming cost V 8 bases and J 0 bases; bases outside gene matches: 7. In DNA form, the CDR3 reads TGTGCCAGCCGACCGGGACAGGGACTGAACACTGAAGCTTTCTTT. This encodes CASRPGQGLNTEAFF.